The 25 T cell receptor beta chains in this list originate from one sample, sequenced in a study of blood T cell repertoires in COVID-19. Measured with immunoSEQ multiplex PCR; TCRdb has only the in-frame clones, and not every one. The data show roughly 290,000 clones, 70% to 90% seen once. The sample was PBMCs or T cells enriched from blood (not recorded which). Every receptor here comes from a man aged 25 to 45 who had recovered from COVID-19.

The chain uses TRBV7-8 and TRBJ1-1, with D perhaps matching TRBD1 (5 bases). This CDR3 has 13 residues. Trimming took off 8 bases at V and 1 base at J, with 11 bases between the two ends. Germline V gene lookup returns CDR1 SGHVS and CDR2 FQNEAQ. The CDR3 bases are TGTGCCAGCGCTAAGGGGCGGAACACTGAAGCTTTCTTT. It specifies CASAKGRNTEAFF.

V gene TRBV15 combines with J gene TRBJ1-4; D is uncertain. Trimming took 0 bases from V and 0 from J, leaving 5 bases between them. In germline, CDR1 is LNHNV, CDR2 YYDKDF (reference sequence). CDR3 length equals 15 residues. The CDR3 nucleotides read TGTGCCACCAGCAGAGACCGGGCAACTAATGAAAAACTGTTTTTT. Encoded protein: CATSRDRATNEKLFF.

CDR3 sequence: CASSPTTSGNTIYF. CDR3 nucleotide sequence: TGTGCCAGCAGCCCCACAACATCTGGAAACACCATATATTTT. The V call is TRBV7-2, the J call TRBJ1-3; no definite D call. Trimming shortened V by 5 bases and J by 1 base, and 9 bases separated the two germline ends. CDR3 size: 14 residues. CDR1 is SGHTA, CDR2 FQGNSA, per germline.

This clone was seen many times. V usage is TRBV12-3 or TRBV12-4 and J usage is TRBJ2-7, with TRBD1 matching over 8 bases. The length of the CDR3 is 11 residues. V dropped 4 bases and J dropped 13; count of bases not matched to a gene: 6. CDR3 nucleotides: TGTGCCAGCAGTTCCGGGACAGGTTTATACTTC. Its translation: CASSSGTGLYF.

The chain carries TRBV5-1 and TRBJ1-4; possibly TRBD1 for D (6 bases). Looked up from germline, CDR1 is SGHRS and CDR2 is YFSETQ. V lost 1 base and J 8 bases, leaving 12 bases between the germline ends. CDR3 size: 14 residues. In DNA, the CDR3 is TGCGCCAGCAGCTTGTCAGGGGTCGGGGAAAAACTGTTTTTT. Protein: CASSLSGVGEKLFF.

The CDR3 region is CASSLPTGASNQPQHF. The DNA of the CDR3 is TGTGCCAGCAGTCTCCCGACAGGGGCAAGCAATCAGCCCCAGCATTTT. The chain couples TRBV6-6 to TRBJ1-5, with 8 bases that match TRBD1. The germline V gene has CDR1 MNHNY and CDR2 SVGAGI (reference sequence). Trimming at V came to 5 bases and at J to 1 base, leaving 7 bases not matched to a gene. This CDR3 contains 16 residues.

The CDR3 DNA reads as TGTGCCAGCGGAGGGACAGGATCCTACAATGAGCAGTTCTTC. It translates to CASGGTGSYNEQFF. This chain uses TRBV6-5 with TRBJ2-1; 8 bases agree with TRBD1. Germline V gives CDR1 MNHEY, CDR2 SVGAGI. J lost 1 base, V lost 8 bases, and 4 bases had no gene match. The CDR3 has 14 amino acids.

V gene TRBV3-1 (or the pseudogene TRBV3-2) combines with J gene TRBJ1-2, with 8 bases lining up with TRBD1. The CDR3 consists of 12 residues. CDR1 and CDR2 from the germline V gene are LGHDT and YNNKEL (reference sequence). The V and J ends lost 3 bases and 6 bases, in that order; junction bases with no gene match: 0. The CDR3, as DNA: TGTGCCAGCAGCCAGACAGGGGATGGCTACACCTTC. Its protein is CASSQTGDGYTF.

The chain's CDR3 is CASSYTQGAGGYTF. The CDR3 DNA sequence: TGTGCCAGCAGTTACACTCAGGGGGCCGGTGGCTACACCTTC. The rearrangement uses TRBV6-5 and TRBJ1-2, with TRBD1 matching 8 bases. Germline V gene data show CDR1 as MNHEY and CDR2 as SVGAGI. This CDR3 has 14 amino acids. V shed 2 bases and J 7 bases; nucleotides not matched to a gene: 6.

The chain couples TRBV3-1 (or the pseudogene TRBV3-2) to TRBJ2-5; 8 nucleotides match TRBD1. V dropped 3 bases and J dropped 6; count of bases not matched to a gene: 9. The CDR3 is 15 residues long. From germline, CDR1 is LGHDT and CDR2 YNNKEL (reference sequence). The CDR3 sequence is CASSQGDRGGQTQYF. The CDR3 coding sequence is TGTGCCAGCAGCCAGGGAGACAGGGGAGGTCAGACCCAGTACTTC.

The rearrangement uses TRBV11-2 and TRBJ2-3; 11 bases line up with TRBD1. The junction had 7 bases not matched to a gene; V was cut back by 5 bases and J by 3 bases. This CDR3 is built from 16 residues. CDR1 SGHAT and CDR2 FQNNGV come from the germline V gene. CDR3 region: CASSTRTGGRTDTQYF. The CDR3 bases are TGTGCCAGCAGCACCCGGACAGGGGGCCGTACAGATACGCAGTATTTT.

The J gene is TRBJ2-2, the V gene TRBV7-9; TRBD2 matches at 7 bases. The CDR3 has 16 residues. The V segment lost 3 bases and the J segment 2 bases; nucleotides outside the gene matches: 6. Germline CDR1 is SEHNR and CDR2 is FQNEAQ (reference sequence). The CDR3 is CASSLDGTINTGELFF. Written as DNA, the CDR3 is TGTGCCAGCAGCTTGGACGGGACTATAAACACCGGGGAGCTGTTTTTT.

J is TRBJ1-5 and V is TRBV12-3 or TRBV12-4; a possible D gene is TRBD1 (5 bases). This CDR3 contains 13 residues. The V and J ends lost 3 bases and 6 bases respectively, with 9 bases between them. The CDR3 loop reads CASSLGLAQPQHF. In nucleotides, the CDR3 is TGTGCCAGCAGTTTGGGGCTGGCTCAGCCCCAGCATTTT.

The chain joins TRBV27 to TRBJ2-7, with 11 nucleotides matching TRBD1. The CDR3 is 16 amino acids. Trimming removed 5 bases from V and 6 bases from J; junction bases left unmatched: 12. The germline V gene encodes CDR1 MNHEY and CDR2 SMNVEV (reference sequence). CDR3 in amino acids: CASSPPPGQGGSEQYF. The CDR3 DNA reads TGTGCCAGCAGTCCACCACCGGGACAGGGGGGGAGCGAGCAGTACTTC.

The rearrangement links TRBV7-2 to TRBJ1-1; D is unclear. This CDR3 comprises 15 residues. From germline, CDR1 is SGHTA and CDR2 FQGNSA. Between the trimmed V and J ends, which lost 1 base and 0 bases, there was a span of 9 bases. The CDR3: CASSLDSMMNTEAFF. In DNA form, the CDR3 reads TGTGCCAGCAGCTTAGACAGCATGATGAACACTGAAGCTTTCTTT. The whole variable domain, remainder taken from reference TRBV7-2 and TRBJ1-1, is GAGVSQSPSNKVTEKGKDVELRCDPISGHTALYWYRQSLGQGLEFLIYFQGNSAPDKSGLPSDRFSAERTGGSVSTLTIQRTQQEDSAVYLCASSLDSMMNTEAFFGQGTRLTVV.

The CDR3 here is CAWSVRGEQFF. In nucleotides, the CDR3 is TGTGCCTGGAGTGTAAGGGGTGAGCAGTTCTTC. This chain connects TRBV30 to TRBJ2-1; D might be TRBD1 (5 bases). Germline assignment: CDR1 GTSNPN and CDR2 SVGIG (reference sequence). Between the trimmed V and J ends, which lost 0 bases and 9 bases, there was a span of 6 bases. The CDR3 has 11 amino acids.

A note on this clone: It is unclear where the CDR3 begins or ends on the DNA, so no DNA is shown, and the CDR3 is as TCRdb lists it. This chain connects TRBV12-3 or TRBV12-4 to TRBJ1-2. With termini counted, the CDR3 has 12 amino acids. The CDR3 sequence is CASSLGFGGGTF.

The rearrangement joins TRBV11-2 to TRBJ2-1, with 9 bases identical to TRBD2. The CDR3 is 15 amino acids. The V segment lost 1 base and the J segment 9 bases; nucleotides outside the gene matches: 7. Germline loops: CDR1 SGHAT, CDR2 FQNNGV. The CDR3 region has the DNA TGTGCCAGCAGCTTAGGGCTAGCGGGATTGGGTGAGCAGTTCTTC. This translates into CASSLGLAGLGEQFF.

The chain joins TRBV9 to TRBJ2-5; 7 bases map to TRBD2. V lost 0 bases to trimming and J lost 2 bases; unmatched junction nucleotides: 10. The CDR3 contains 17 residues. From germline, CDR1 is SGDLS and CDR2 YYNGEE. The CDR3 bases are TGTGCCAGCAGCGTAGGCCATCGAGCGGGGACGCAAGAGACCCAGTACTTC. This codes for CASSVGHRAGTQETQYF.

V usage is TRBV6-5 and J usage is TRBJ1-5; a weak D match, TRBD1 (6 bases). V lost 5 bases and J 8 bases, leaving 19 bases between the germline ends. Germline CDR1 reads MNHEY; CDR2 reads SVGAGI. The CDR3 contains 15 residues. This CDR3 is CASSKTTGSREPQHF. The CDR3 bases are TGTGCCAGCAGTAAGACGACAGGATCAAGAGAGCCCCAGCATTTT.

V usage is TRBV3-1 (or the pseudogene TRBV3-2) and J usage is TRBJ1-6, with D maybe TRBD1 (5 bases). The germline CDR1 and CDR2 sequences are LGHDT and YNNKEL (reference sequence). V was trimmed by 1 base and J by 7 bases, leaving 11 bases between them. This CDR3 is built from 15 residues. The DNA of the CDR3 is TGTGCCAGCAGCCAAGCCGGGACTTCGAATTCACCCCTCCACTTT. Translated: CASSQAGTSNSPLHF.

The chain links TRBV2 to TRBJ1-6, with a tentative D call TRBD1 (6 bases). V lost 6 bases, J lost 5 bases, and 14 bases lay in between. The CDR3 length is 15 residues. Germline assignment: CDR1 SNHLY and CDR2 FYNNEI. CDR3 loop: CASRQGVSDNSPLHF. CDR3 bases: TGTGCCAGCAGACAGGGAGTATCGGATAATTCACCCCTCCACTTT. The full variable domain, with the rest looked up from reference TRBV2 and TRBJ1-6, is EPEVTQTPSHQVTQMGQEVILRCVPISNHLYFYWYRQILGQKVEFLVSFYNNEISEKSEIFDDQFSVERPDGSNFTLKIRSTKLEDSAMYFCASRQGVSDNSPLHFGNGTRLTVT.

With regard to this clone: This CDR3 is also generated by other DNA sequences in the sample. The chain recombines TRBV29-1 with TRBJ1-1; D unresolved. The CDR3 length is 11 residues. Germline V lookup: CDR1 SQVTM, CDR2 ANQGSEA. Deletions cut 4 bases from V and 2 bases from J, with 5 bases between. CDR3 nucleotides: TGCAGCGTTGCTCGTAACACTGAAGCTTTCTTT. It codes for CSVARNTEAFF.

As to this clone: This specimen includes other DNA sequences encoding the same CDR3. The CDR3 here is CASSPGGTDTQYF. The DNA of the CDR3 is TGTGCCAGCTCTCCGGGGGGCACAGATACGCAGTATTTT. V gene TRBV18 combines with J gene TRBJ2-3; D perhaps matches TRBD2 (6 bases). The CDR3 runs to 13 residues. The germline gives CDR1 KGHSH, CDR2 LQKENI. Trimming removed 6 bases from V and 1 base from J, with 8 bases in between.

This rearrangement joins TRBV12-3 or TRBV12-4 to TRBJ2-1, with a tentative D call TRBD2 (6 bases). This CDR3 spans 13 amino acids. Trimming removed 6 bases at V and 3 bases at J, with 9 bases between. Written as DNA, the CDR3 is TGTGCCAGCAGCGGGGGAGGCTACAATGAGCAGTTCTTC. This codes for CASSGGGYNEQFF.